This T cell receptor beta chain was sequenced during a study of shared clonotypes between healthy human individuals (dated by TCRdb to 2018 to 2020). About the full investigation: The cohort included three men and two women between 18 and 49 years of age. The study deeply sequenced blood TCR repertoires of several healthy adults to estimate repertoire size and the extent of clonotype sharing between individuals. To increase sequencing depth and limit assay-specific biases, different laboratories used diverse techniques to prepare libraries and sequence TCR repertoires. Leukapheresis yielded between about 0.8 and 8.9 billion PBMCs per donor. Here is what the overall study found, with its caveats: Based on pairwise subsampling, the degree of clonotype sharing among donors was expected to be affected by sequencing depth. The small number of donors limited the genetic and exposure-history diversity represented. Sampling was restricted to blood, and TCR repertoires in tissue are likely to differ from TCR repertoires in blood.

The donors were healthy, HIV-negative adults who had no recently reported acute infections or vaccinations. All donors were Caucasian adults living in Nashville, Tennessee, USA. For unsorted samples, about 90 million PBMCs were counted, and genomic DNA was extracted using the QIAamp DNA Blood Mini kit. Blood was collected by leukapheresis, and PBMCs were isolated by Ficoll-Histopaque density gradient centrifugation and then cryopreserved in liquid nitrogen vapor phase. Notes on this clone: No cognate antigen has been identified for it. No base-level quality is on record; no much larger clone is a single base apart.

TCR CDR3 regions were amplified from genomic DNA by multiplex PCR using the deep immunoSEQ assay. Extracted genomic DNA from each cell subset was distributed evenly across all wells of several immunoSEQ 96-well plates, and each plate was treated as a replicate. For unsorted PBMC, each replicate PCR was loaded with roughly 330 ng genomic DNA, equivalent to roughly 31,000 T cell genomes. Ten immunoSEQ deep assay plates were used to sequence the unsorted PBMC genomic DNA. Purified libraries were quantified with a Qubit 3.0 fluorometer, sized on a Bioanalyzer 2100, and re-quantified with the KAPA Library Quantification kit. Each immunoSEQ 96-well plate was sequenced on its own single-read 150-cycle Illumina NextSeq 550 flow cell. The authors' analysis ran thus. Because the immunoSEQ output included only junctional sequences and no quality scores, the filtering could not be the same as the filtering used for full-length reads. Sequences were annotated with PyIR, a Python wrapper for IgBLAST v1.9, and V/J genes and CDR3 were assigned using IMGT germline references. Any read was removed if the V/J assignment was weak (E-value above 1e-6), the CDR3 was missing, or the read contained stop codons, out-of-frame junctions, or ambiguous translated residues. A V3J clonotype was defined by an identical inferred V gene, J gene, and CDR3 amino acid sequence. Percentage overlap between repertoires was computed as shared unique clonotypes divided by the size of the smaller repertoire. RTK rarefaction, the Chao1 estimator, and Recon v2.1 estimates of unobserved clonotypes were used to assess repertoire richness. TCRdb mirrors the immuneACCESS table, restricted to in-frame sequences. Some clones are absent from its copies; in checked studies, under half trace to an unresolved V gene, and the reason for the others is unknown. V, J and clone size reflect that table, while D and trimming were determined from the DNA. This sample comprises about 490,000 clones, 76% of them detected only once. The leading ten clones occupy roughly 13% of the sample.

From the germline V gene, CDR1 is KGHSH and CDR2 is LQKENI. The cysteine opens and the phenylalanine closes a CDR3 of 13 amino acids. The retained sequence is limited to the CDR3, 39 bases, with the frame set at the first base. V is pared back by 5 bases and J by 5 bases, with 10 bases lying between the germline termini. Sequencing input: PBMCs. The receptor was derived from a woman in her forties in good health. Some clones in this sample may be carry-over from other donors' samples. The receptor chain draws on TRBV18 and TRBJ2-1; the best D guess is TRBD2, with 6 bases matching. The nucleotide sequence is TGTGCCAGCTCAGGCGGGACTGACAATGAGCAGTTCTTC. Its amino acids are CASSGGTDNEQFF.